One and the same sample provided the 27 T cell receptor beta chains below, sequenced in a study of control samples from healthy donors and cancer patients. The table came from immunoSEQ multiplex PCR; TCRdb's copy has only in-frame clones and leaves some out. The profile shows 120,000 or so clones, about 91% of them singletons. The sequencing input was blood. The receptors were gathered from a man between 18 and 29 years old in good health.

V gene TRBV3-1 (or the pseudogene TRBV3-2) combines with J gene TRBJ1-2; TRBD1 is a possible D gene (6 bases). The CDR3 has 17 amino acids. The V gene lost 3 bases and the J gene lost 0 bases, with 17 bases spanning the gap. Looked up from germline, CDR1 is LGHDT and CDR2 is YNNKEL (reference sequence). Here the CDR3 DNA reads TGTGCCAGCAGCCAGGCCCTGGGACAAGGCACTAACTATGGCTACACCTTC. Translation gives CASSQALGQGTNYGYTF.

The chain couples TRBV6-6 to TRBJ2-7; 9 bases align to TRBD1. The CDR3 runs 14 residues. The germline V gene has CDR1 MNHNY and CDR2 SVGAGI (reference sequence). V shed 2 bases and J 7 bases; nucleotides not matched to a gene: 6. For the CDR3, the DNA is TGTGCCAGCAGTTACGGGACAGGGAAAGAAGAGCAGTACTTC. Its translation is CASSYGTGKEEQYF.

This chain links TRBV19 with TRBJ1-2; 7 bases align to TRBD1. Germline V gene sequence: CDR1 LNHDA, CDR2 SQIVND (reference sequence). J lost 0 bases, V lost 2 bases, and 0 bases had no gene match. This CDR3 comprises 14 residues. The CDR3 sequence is CASSITGANYGYTF. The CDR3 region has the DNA TGTGCCAGTAGTATAACAGGGGCTAACTATGGCTACACCTTC.

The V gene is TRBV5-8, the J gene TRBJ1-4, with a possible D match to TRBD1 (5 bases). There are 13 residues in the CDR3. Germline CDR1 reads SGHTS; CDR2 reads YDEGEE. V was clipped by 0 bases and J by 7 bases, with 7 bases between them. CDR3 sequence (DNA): TGTGCCAGCAGCTTGGACAGGATTGAAAAACTGTTTTTT. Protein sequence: CASSLDRIEKLFF.

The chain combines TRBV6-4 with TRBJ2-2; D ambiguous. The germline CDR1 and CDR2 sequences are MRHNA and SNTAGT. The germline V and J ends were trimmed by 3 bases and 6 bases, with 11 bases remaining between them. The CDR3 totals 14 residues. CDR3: CASSESGSAGELFF. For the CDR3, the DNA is TGTGCCAGCAGTGAAAGTGGATCCGCCGGGGAGCTGTTTTTT.

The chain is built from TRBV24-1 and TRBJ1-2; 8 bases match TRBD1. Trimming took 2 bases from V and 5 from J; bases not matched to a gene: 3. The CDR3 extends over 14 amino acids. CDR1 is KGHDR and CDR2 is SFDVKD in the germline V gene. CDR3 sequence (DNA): TGTGCCACCAGTGATTCCAGACAGGGGTATGGCTACACCTTC. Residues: CATSDSRQGYGYTF.

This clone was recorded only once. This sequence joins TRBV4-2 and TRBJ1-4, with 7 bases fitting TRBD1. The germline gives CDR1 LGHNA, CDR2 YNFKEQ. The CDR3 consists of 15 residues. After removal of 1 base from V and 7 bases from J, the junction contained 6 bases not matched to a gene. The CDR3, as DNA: TGTGCCAGCAGCCAAGCGAAAGGGGGCAGTGAAAAACTGTTTTTT. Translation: CASSQAKGGSEKLFF.

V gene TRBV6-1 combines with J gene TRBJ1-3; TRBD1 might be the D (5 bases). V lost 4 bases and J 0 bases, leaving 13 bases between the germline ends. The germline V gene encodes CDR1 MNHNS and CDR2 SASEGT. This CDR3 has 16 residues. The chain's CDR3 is CASSALGGTSGNTIYF. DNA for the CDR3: TGTGCCAGCAGTGCGTTGGGCGGGACCTCTGGAAACACCATATATTTT.

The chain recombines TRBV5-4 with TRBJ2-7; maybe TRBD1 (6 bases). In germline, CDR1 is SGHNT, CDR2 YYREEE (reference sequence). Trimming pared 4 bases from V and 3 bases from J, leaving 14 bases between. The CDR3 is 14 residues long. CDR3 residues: CASSGTPGLYEQYF. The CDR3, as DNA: TGTGCCAGCAGCGGGACACCCGGCCTCTACGAGCAGTACTTC.

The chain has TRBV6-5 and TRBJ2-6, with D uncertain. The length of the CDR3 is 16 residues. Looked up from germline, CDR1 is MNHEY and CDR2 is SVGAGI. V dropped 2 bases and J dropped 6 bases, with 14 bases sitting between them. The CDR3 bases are TGTGCCAGCAGTTACGGACGGAGCCGAGTGGCCAACGTCCTGACTTTC. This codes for CASSYGRSRVANVLTF.

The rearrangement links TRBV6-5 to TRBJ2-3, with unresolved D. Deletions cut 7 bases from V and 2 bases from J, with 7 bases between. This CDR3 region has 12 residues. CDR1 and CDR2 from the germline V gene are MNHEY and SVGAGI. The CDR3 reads CASTRNTDTQYF. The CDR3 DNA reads TGTGCCAGCACCCGAAACACAGATACGCAGTATTTT.

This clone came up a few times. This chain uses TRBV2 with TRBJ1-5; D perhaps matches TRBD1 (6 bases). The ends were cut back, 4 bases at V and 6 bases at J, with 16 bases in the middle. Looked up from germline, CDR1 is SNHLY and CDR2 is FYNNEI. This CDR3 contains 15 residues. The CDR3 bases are TGTGCCAGCAGTGGAGAGTCGACCAGGGGTCAGCCCCAGCATTTT. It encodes CASSGESTRGQPQHF.

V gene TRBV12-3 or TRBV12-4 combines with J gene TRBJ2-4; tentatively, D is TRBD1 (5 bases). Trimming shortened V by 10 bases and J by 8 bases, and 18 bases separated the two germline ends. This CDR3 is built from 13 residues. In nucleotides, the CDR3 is TGTGCCACCAGCCGTGGCAGGGCTGACATTCAGTACTTC. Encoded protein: CATSRGRADIQYF.

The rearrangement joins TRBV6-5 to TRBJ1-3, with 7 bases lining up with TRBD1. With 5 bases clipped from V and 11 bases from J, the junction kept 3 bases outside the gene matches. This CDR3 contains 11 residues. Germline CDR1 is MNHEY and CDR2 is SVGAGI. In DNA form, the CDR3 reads TGTGCCAGCAGTCGACAGGGCGCCATATATTTT. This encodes CASSRQGAIYF.

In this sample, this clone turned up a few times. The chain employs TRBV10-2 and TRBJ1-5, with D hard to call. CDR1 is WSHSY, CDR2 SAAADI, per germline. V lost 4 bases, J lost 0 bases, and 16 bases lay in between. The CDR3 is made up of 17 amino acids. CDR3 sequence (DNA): TGCGCCAGCAGTGTATCAACCGGGGTTTATAGCAATCAGCCCCAGCATTTT. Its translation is CASSVSTGVYSNQPQHF.

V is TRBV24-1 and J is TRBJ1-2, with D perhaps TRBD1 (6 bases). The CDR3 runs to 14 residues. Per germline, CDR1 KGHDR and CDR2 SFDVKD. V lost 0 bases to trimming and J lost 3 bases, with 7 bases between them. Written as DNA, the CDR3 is TGTGCCACCAGTGATTTGAACAGGGACTATGGCTACACCTTC. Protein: CATSDLNRDYGYTF.

CDR3 sequence: CASSFSSGNTIYF. Written as DNA, the CDR3 is TGTGCCAGCAGTTTCAGCTCTGGAAACACCATATATTTT. J is TRBJ1-3 and V is TRBV12-3 or TRBV12-4; D gene ambiguous. V lost 3 bases and J 0 bases, leaving 3 bases between the germline ends. CDR3 length: 13 amino acids.

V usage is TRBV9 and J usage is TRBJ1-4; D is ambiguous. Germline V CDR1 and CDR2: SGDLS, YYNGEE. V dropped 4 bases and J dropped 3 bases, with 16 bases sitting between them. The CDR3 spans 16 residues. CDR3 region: CASSSHPSGANEKLFF. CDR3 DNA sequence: TGTGCCAGCAGCTCCCACCCCTCTGGGGCTAATGAAAAACTGTTTTTT.

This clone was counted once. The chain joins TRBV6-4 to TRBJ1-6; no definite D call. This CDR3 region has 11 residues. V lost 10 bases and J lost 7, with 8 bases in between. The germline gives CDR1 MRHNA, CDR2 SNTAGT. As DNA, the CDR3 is TGTGCCATCACGACAAATTCACCCCTCCACTTT. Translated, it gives CAITTNSPLHF.

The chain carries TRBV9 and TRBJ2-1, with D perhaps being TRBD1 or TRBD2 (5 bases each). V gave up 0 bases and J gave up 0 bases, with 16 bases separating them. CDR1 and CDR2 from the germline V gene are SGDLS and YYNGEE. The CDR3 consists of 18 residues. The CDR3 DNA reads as TGTGCCAGCAGCGTAGAGTTTGGGACGGGCAGCTCCTACAATGAGCAGTTCTTC. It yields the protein CASSVEFGTGSSYNEQFF.

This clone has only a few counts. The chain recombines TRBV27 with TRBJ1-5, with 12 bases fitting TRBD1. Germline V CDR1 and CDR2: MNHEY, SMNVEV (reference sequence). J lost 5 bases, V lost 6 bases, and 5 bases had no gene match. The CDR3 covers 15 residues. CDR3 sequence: CASSPGTGGDQPQHF. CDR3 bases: TGTGCCAGCAGCCCCGGGACAGGGGGCGATCAGCCCCAGCATTTT.

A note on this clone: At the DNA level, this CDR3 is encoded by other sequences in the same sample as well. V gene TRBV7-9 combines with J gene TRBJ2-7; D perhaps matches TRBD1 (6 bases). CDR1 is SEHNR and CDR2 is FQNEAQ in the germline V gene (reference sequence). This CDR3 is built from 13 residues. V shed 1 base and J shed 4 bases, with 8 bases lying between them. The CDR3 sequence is CASSLGGPYEQYF. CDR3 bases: TGTGCCAGCAGCTTAGGGGGGCCGTACGAGCAGTACTTC.

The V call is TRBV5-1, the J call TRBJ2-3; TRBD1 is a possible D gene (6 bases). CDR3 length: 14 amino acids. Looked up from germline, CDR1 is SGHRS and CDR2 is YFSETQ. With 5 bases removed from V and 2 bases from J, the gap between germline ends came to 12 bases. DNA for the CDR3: TGCGCCAGCAGTTGGACAGAGACCACAGATACGCAGTATTTT. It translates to CASSWTETTDTQYF.

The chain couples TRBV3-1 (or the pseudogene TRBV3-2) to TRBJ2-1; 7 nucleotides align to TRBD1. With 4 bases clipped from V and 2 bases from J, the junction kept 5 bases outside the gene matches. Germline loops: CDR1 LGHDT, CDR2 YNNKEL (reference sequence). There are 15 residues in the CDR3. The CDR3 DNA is TGTGCCAGCAGCCCGACAGGGTCCGCCTACAATGAGCAGTTCTTC. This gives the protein CASSPTGSAYNEQFF.

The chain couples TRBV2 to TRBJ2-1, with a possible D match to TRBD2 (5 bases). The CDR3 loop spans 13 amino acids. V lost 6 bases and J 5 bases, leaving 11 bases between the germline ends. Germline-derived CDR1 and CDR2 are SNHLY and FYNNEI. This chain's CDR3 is CASSLGVNNEQFF. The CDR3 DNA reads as TGTGCCAGCAGCCTGGGAGTTAACAATGAGCAGTTCTTC. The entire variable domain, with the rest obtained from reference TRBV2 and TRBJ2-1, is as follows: EPEVTQTPSHQVTQMGQEVILRCVPISNHLYFYWYRQILGQKVEFLVSFYNNEISEKSEIFDDQFSVERPDGSNFTLKIRSTKLEDSAMYFCASSLGVNNEQFFGPGTRLTVL.

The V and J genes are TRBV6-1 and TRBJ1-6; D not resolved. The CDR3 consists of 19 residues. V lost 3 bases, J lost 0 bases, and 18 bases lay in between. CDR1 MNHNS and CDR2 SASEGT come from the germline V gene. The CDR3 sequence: CASSEIYGRLGSYNSPLHF. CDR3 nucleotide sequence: TGTGCCAGCAGTGAGATATATGGTCGTTTGGGCTCCTATAATTCACCCCTCCACTTT.

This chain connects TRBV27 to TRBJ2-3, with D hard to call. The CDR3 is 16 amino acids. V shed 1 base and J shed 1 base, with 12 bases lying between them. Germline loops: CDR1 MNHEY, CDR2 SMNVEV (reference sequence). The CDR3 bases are TGTGCCAGCAGTTTATTCTCTCGTGTTGGCACAGATACGCAGTATTTT. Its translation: CASSLFSRVGTDTQYF.